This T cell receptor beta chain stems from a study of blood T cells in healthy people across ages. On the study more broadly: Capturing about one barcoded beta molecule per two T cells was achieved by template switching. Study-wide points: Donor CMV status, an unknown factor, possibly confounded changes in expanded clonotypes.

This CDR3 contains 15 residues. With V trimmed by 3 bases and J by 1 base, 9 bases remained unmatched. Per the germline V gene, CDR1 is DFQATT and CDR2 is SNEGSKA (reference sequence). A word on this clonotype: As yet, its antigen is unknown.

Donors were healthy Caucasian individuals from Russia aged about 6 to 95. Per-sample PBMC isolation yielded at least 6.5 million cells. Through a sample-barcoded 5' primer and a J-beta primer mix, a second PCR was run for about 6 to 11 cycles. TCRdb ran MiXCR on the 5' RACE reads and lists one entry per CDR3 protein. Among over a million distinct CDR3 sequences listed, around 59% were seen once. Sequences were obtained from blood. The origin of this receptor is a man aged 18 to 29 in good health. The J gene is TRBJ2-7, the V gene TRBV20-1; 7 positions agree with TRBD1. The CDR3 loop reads CSARRQGTSSYEQYF. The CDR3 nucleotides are TGCAGTGCTAGGAGACAGGGAACCTCTTCCTACGAGCAGTACTTC.